At least ten counts were recorded for the clone carrying this TCR beta chain. RNA served as the template for amplifying TCR beta CDR3 regions. A first-round RT-PCR used HTBI primers, followed by a second-round multiplex PCR. MiXCR was run by TCRdb on the multiplex PCR reads, yielding one entry per CDR3 protein. The sample lists 680,000 or so distinct CDR3 sequences, 22% occurring once. The data stem from a study of Graves' ophthalmopathy and Graves' hyperthyroidism. There are 13 residues in the CDR3. Germline V gene data show CDR1 as MNHEY and CDR2 as SVGAGI. Between the trimmed V and J ends, which lost 8 bases and 2 bases, there was a span of 13 bases.

Sequencing was performed on peripheral blood. V and J are TRBV6-5 and TRBJ2-7; D possibly corresponds to TRBD1 (6 bases). This clonotype was sampled from a woman aged 18-35 years with stable Graves' hyperthyroidism. Some clones in this sample may be carry-over from other donors' samples. This CDR3 reads CASQGQLTYEQYF. CDR3 bases: TGTGCCAGCCAGGGGCAGCTCACCTACGAGCAGTACTTC.